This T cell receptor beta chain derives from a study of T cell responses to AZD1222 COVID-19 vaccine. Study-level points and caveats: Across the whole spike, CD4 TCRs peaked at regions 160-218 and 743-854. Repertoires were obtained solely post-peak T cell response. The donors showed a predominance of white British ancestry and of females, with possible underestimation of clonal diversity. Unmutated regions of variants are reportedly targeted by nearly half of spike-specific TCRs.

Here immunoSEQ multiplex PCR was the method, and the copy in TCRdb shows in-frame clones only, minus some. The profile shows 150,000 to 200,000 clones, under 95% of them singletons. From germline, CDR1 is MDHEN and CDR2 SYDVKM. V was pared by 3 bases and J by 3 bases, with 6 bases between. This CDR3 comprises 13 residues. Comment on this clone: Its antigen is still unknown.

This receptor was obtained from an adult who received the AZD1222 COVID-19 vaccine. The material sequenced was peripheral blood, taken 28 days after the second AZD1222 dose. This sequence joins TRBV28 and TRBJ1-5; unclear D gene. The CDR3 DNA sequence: TGTGCCAGCAGTTTGCTGATCAATCAGCCCCAGCATTTT. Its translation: CASSLLINQPQHF.